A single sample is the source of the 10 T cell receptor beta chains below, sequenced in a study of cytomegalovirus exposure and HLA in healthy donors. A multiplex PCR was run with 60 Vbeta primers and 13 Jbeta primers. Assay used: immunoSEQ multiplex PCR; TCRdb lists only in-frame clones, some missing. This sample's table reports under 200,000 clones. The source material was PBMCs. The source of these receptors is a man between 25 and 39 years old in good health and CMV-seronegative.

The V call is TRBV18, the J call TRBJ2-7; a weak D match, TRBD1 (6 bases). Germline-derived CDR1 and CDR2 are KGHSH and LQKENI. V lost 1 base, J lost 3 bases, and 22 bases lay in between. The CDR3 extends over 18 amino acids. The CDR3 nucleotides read TGTGCCAGCTCACCACTTCCCACAGGGAGTCAAGTCTACTACGAGCAGTACTTC. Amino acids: CASSPLPTGSQVYYEQYF.

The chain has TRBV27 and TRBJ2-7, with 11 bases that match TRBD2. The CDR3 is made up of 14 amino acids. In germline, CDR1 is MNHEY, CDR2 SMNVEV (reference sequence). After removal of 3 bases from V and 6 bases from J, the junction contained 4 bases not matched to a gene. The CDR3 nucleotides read TGTGCCAGCAGTTTTCGGCTAGCGGGAGGCGAGCAGTACTTC. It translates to CASSFRLAGGEQYF.

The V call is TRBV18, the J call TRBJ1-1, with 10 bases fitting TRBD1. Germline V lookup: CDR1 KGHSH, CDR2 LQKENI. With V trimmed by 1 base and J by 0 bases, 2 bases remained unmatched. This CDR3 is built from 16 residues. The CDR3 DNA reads TGTGCCAGCTCACCACAGGGACAGGGGATGAACACTGAAGCTTTCTTT. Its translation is CASSPQGQGMNTEAFF.

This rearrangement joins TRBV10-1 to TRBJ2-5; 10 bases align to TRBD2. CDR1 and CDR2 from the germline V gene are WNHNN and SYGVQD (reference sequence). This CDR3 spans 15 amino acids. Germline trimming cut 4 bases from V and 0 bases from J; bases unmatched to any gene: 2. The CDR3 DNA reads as TGCGCCAGCAGTGGAACTAGCGGGGACCAAGAGACCCAGTACTTC. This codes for CASSGTSGDQETQYF.

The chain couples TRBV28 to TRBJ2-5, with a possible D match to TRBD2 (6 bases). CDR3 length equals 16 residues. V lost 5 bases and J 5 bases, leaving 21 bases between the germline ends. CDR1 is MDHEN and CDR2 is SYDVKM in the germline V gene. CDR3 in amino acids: CASSDPRGGVGETQYF. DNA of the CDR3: TGTGCCAGCAGTGACCCCCGTGGAGGGGTGGGCGAGACCCAGTACTTC.

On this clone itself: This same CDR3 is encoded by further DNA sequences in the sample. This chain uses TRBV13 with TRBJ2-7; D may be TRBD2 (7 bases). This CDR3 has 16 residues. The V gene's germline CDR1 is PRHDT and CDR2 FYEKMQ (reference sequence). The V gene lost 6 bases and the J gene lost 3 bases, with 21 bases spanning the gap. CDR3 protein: CASSRAGAGKFYEQYF. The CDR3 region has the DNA TGTGCCAGCAGTCGCGCGGGGGCGGGAAAGTTCTACGAGCAGTACTTC.

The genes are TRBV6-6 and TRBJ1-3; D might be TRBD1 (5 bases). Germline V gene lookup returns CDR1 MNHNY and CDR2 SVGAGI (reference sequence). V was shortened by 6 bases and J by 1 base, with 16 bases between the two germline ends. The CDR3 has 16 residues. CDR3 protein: CASSLPDGTSGNTIYF. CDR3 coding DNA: TGTGCCAGCAGCCTTCCGGACGGGACTTCTGGAAACACCATATATTTT.

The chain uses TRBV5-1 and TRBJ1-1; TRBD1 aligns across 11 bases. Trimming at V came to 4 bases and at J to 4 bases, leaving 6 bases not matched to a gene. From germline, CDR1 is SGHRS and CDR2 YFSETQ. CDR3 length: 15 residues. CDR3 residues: CASSRDRGAFTEAFF. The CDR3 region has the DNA TGCGCCAGCAGCAGGGACAGGGGGGCGTTCACTGAAGCTTTCTTT.

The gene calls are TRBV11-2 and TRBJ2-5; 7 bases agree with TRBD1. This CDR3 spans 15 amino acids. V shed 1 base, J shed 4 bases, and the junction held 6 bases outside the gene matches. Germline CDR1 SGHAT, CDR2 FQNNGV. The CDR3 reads CASSLGVQGRETQYF. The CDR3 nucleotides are TGTGCCAGCAGCTTAGGGGTACAGGGGAGAGAGACCCAGTACTTC.

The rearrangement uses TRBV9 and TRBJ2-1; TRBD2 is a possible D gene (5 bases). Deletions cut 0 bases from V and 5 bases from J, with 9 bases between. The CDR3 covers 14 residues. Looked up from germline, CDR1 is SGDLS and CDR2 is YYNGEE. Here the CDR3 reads CASSVGETDNEQFF. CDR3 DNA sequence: TGTGCCAGCAGCGTAGGGGAGACTGACAATGAGCAGTTCTTC.